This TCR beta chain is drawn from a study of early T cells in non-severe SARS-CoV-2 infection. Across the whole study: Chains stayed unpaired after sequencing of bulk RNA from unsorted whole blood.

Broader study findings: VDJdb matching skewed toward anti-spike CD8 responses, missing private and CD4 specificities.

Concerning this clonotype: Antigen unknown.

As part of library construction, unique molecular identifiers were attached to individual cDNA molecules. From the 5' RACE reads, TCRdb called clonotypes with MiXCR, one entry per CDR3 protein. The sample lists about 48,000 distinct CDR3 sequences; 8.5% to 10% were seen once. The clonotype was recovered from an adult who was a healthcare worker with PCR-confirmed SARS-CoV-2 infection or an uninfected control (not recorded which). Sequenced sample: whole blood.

The CDR3 DNA reads as TGTGCCAGCAGACAGGGTACTGACTACGAGCAGTACTTC. It is translated as CASRQGTDYEQYF. This chain connects TRBV7-9 to TRBJ2-7; a weak D match, TRBD1 (6 bases). CDR1 and CDR2 from the germline V gene are SEHNR and FQNEAQ (reference sequence). The V end lost 6 bases, the J end lost 3 bases, and 12 bases lay between the germline ends. The length of the CDR3 is 13 residues.